These 30 T cell receptor beta chains were sequenced from one sample in a study of CD8 T cells in Susac syndrome. It was with random hexamers that 0.5 to 1 ug RNA was reverse transcribed. TCRdb analysed the immunoSEQ multiplex PCR reads with MiXCR anew, one entry per CDR3 protein. The data contain 130,000 to 150,000 distinct CDR3 sequences, around 94% of them seen just once; the ten biggest clones take up 0.27%. The sample consisted of CD8+ T cells from PBMCs. These receptors were taken from a human donor in good health.

The chain recombines TRBV24-1 with TRBJ2-7; D may be TRBD1 or TRBD2 (6 bases each). This CDR3 is 12 amino acids long. The ends were cut back, 1 base at V and 10 bases at J, with 10 bases in the middle. Germline-derived CDR1 and CDR2 are KGHDR and SFDVKD. Here the CDR3 reads CATSDLRGEQYF. In DNA, the CDR3 is TGTGCCACCAGTGATTTAAGGGGGGAACAGTACTTC.

The chain combines TRBV6-5 with TRBJ2-1, with 9 positions matching TRBD2. The germline V gene encodes CDR1 MNHEY and CDR2 SVGAGI. This CDR3 comprises 16 residues. The junction had 4 bases not matched to a gene; V was cut back by 0 bases and J by 4 bases. CDR3 nucleotide sequence: TGTGCCAGCAGTTACTCGGTAGCGGGAGCTTACAATGAGCAGTTCTTC. It translates to CASSYSVAGAYNEQFF.

This clonotype has a handful of counts. This CDR3 reads CASSLHRDNSYEQYF. The CDR3 region has the DNA TGTGCCAGCAGCTTACATCGGGACAACTCCTACGAGCAGTACTTC. The chain is built from TRBV7-9 and TRBJ2-7; D perhaps matches TRBD1 (6 bases). CDR1 is SEHNR, CDR2 FQNEAQ, per germline (reference sequence). Trimming pared 2 bases from V and 0 bases from J, leaving 11 bases between. The CDR3 has 15 residues.

V is TRBV4-2 and J is TRBJ2-3; a possible D gene is TRBD1 (6 bases). Per germline, CDR1 LGHNA and CDR2 YNFKEQ. The ends were cut back, 3 bases at V and 2 bases at J, with 15 bases in the middle. The CDR3 has 16 residues. The DNA of the CDR3 is TGTGCCAGCAGCCACGCACCAGGGGACCCCACAGATACGCAGTATTTT. Its protein product is CASSHAPGDPTDTQYF.

The rearrangement uses TRBV30 and TRBJ1-1; unclear D gene. The germline gives CDR1 GTSNPN, CDR2 SVGIG (reference sequence). The CDR3 has 13 amino acids. The germline V and J ends were trimmed by 2 bases and 4 bases, with 11 bases remaining between them. CDR3 sequence (DNA): TGTGCCTGGAGTCTCGTTCTGGGCACTGAAGCTTTCTTT. Translation gives CAWSLVLGTEAFF.

The chain uses TRBV6-5 and TRBJ1-1; a weak D match, TRBD1 (6 bases). CDR3 length equals 12 residues. Germline loops: CDR1 MNHEY, CDR2 SVGAGI. V dropped 0 bases and J dropped 10 bases, with 9 bases sitting between them. The CDR3 loop reads CASSYSGGVAFF. CDR3 nucleotide sequence: TGTGCCAGCAGTTACTCAGGGGGGGTAGCTTTCTTT.

This chain links TRBV28 with TRBJ2-5; 11 nucleotides agree with TRBD2. Germline V lookup: CDR1 MDHEN, CDR2 SYDVKM. V shed 6 bases and J 1 base; nucleotides not matched to a gene: 4. The CDR3 length is 15 residues. The CDR3 bases are TGTGCCAGCAGCATAGGGACTAGCGGCCAAGAGACCCAGTACTTC. Encoded protein: CASSIGTSGQETQYF.

CDR3 in DNA: TGTGCCACCAGTGATTCGTACCAAGAGACCCAGTACTTC. Translated: CATSDSYQETQYF. This chain links TRBV24-1 with TRBJ2-5; D uncertain. CDR1 and CDR2 (germline): KGHDR, SFDVKD. V lost 2 bases to trimming and J lost 0 bases, with 3 bases between them. The CDR3 covers 13 residues.

This sequence joins TRBV9 and TRBJ2-3, with 12 positions matching TRBD2. This CDR3 is built from 14 residues. With V trimmed by 6 bases and J by 6 bases, 5 bases remained unmatched. Per germline, CDR1 SGDLS and CDR2 YYNGEE. CDR3 loop: CASTTSGRSDTQYF. CDR3 bases: TGTGCCAGCACAACTAGCGGGAGGTCGGATACGCAGTATTTT. The whole variable domain, filled in from reference TRBV9 and TRBJ2-3, reads DSGVTQTPKHLITATGQRVTLRCSPRSGDLSVYWYQQSLDQGLQFLIQYYNGEERAKGNILERFSAQQFPDLHSELNLSSLELGDSALYFCASTTSGRSDTQYFGPGTRLTVL.

The V call is TRBV20-1, the J call TRBJ2-1; D gene unclear. Per the germline V gene, CDR1 is DFQATT and CDR2 is SNEGSKA (reference sequence). The CDR3 totals 13 residues. With 0 bases removed from V and 8 bases from J, the gap between germline ends came to 11 bases. CDR3 nucleotides: TGCAGTGCTAGAGAGGCATCAAGCGATGAGCAGTTCTTC. Translating gives CSAREASSDEQFF.

This chain uses TRBV3-1 with TRBJ2-7; D is perhaps TRBD1 or TRBD2 (5 bases each). The CDR3 runs 16 residues. Germline-derived CDR1 and CDR2 are LGHDT and YNNKEL (reference sequence). Trimming pared 1 base from V and 5 bases from J, leaving 18 bases between. The CDR3 nucleotides read TGTGCCAGCAGCCAAGTGGGACGTCGTTGGAAGGACGAGCAGTACTTC. Translated: CASSQVGRRWKDEQYF.

This chain links TRBV5-6 with TRBJ2-7, with D uncertain. V was clipped by 3 bases and J by 3 bases, with 10 bases between them. CDR1 and CDR2 from the germline V gene are SGHDT and YYEEEE. CDR3 size: 13 residues. In DNA, the CDR3 is TGTGCCAGCAGCTACGCGGTGGGCTACGAGCAGTACTTC. This sequence encodes CASSYAVGYEQYF.

The chain links TRBV4-3 to TRBJ2-5, with D perhaps TRBD1 (6 bases). V lost 3 bases and J 2 bases, leaving 10 bases between the germline ends. The CDR3 totals 14 residues. CDR1 is LGHNA and CDR2 is YSLEER in the germline V gene. Here the CDR3 reads CASSHSGQQETQYF. In DNA, the CDR3 is TGCGCCAGCAGCCATTCCGGACAGCAAGAGACCCAGTACTTC.

The V call is TRBV9, the J call TRBJ2-7; D could derive from TRBD1 or TRBD2 (6 bases each). V gave up 3 bases and J gave up 3 bases, with 13 bases separating them. Germline V gene data show CDR1 as SGDLS and CDR2 as YYNGEE. The CDR3 is made up of 14 amino acids. The CDR3 DNA follows: TGTGCCAGCAGCGCGGGGGCGTCATTCTACGAGCAGTACTTC. The encoded protein is CASSAGASFYEQYF.

V usage is TRBV29-1 and J usage is TRBJ2-4; possibly TRBD1 for D (8 bases). Germline CDR1 reads SQVTM; CDR2 reads ANQGSEA. V was shortened by 0 bases and J by 1 base, with 13 bases between the two germline ends. The CDR3 runs to 16 residues. The CDR3 loop is CSVEDRGDRAKNIQYF. In DNA, the CDR3 is TGCAGCGTTGAAGATCGGGGGGACAGGGCCAAAAACATTCAGTACTTC.

In its sample, this clonotype was seen once. The V call is TRBV28, the J call TRBJ2-7; D is uncertain. Germline loops: CDR1 MDHEN, CDR2 SYDVKM. This CDR3 region has 14 residues. With 3 bases removed from V and 3 bases from J, the gap between germline ends came to 12 bases. CDR3 in amino acids: CASSFGKNDYEQYF. As DNA, the CDR3 is TGTGCCAGCAGTTTTGGAAAGAACGACTACGAGCAGTACTTC.

In this sample, this clonotype turned up once. The rearrangement links TRBV20-1 to TRBJ2-7; D is uncertain. The germline V gene has CDR1 DFQATT and CDR2 SNEGSKA (reference sequence). This CDR3 comprises 15 residues. V was trimmed by 6 bases and J by 2 bases, leaving 20 bases between them. The CDR3 DNA reads TGCAGTGCCCGGCCCGTAGACATACTAACCTACGAGCAGTACTTC. Encoded protein: CSARPVDILTYEQYF.

The chain is built from TRBV27 and TRBJ2-3; weak D call: TRBD2 (6 bases). The CDR3 consists of 14 residues. V gave up 5 bases and J gave up 6 bases, with 15 bases separating them. CDR1 is MNHEY, CDR2 SMNVEV, per germline (reference sequence). CDR3 bases: TGTGCCAGCAGTCAGGGACTCCCTCGGGATACGCAGTATTTT. Its protein is CASSQGLPRDTQYF.

The genes are TRBV27 and TRBJ2-7; D is ambiguous. The CDR3 runs 16 residues. Germline V lookup: CDR1 MNHEY, CDR2 SMNVEV (reference sequence). Trimming took 2 bases from V and 1 from J, leaving 15 bases between them. CDR3 protein: CASSLSPGHLSYEQYF. The CDR3 DNA sequence: TGTGCCAGCAGTTTAAGTCCGGGTCACTTGTCCTACGAGCAGTACTTC.

The chain combines TRBV6-1 with TRBJ1-2, with D unclear. Between the trimmed V and J ends, which lost 6 bases and 8 bases, there was a span of 10 bases. Germline V gives CDR1 MNHNS, CDR2 SASEGT. The CDR3 covers 11 residues. DNA of the CDR3: TGTGCCAGCAGCCTATGGGAAGGCTACACCTTC. Translating gives CASSLWEGYTF.

This rearrangement joins TRBV28 to TRBJ2-7, with D maybe TRBD1 (5 bases). Trimming took 6 bases from V and 3 from J, leaving 18 bases between them. Germline assignment: CDR1 MDHEN and CDR2 SYDVKM. This CDR3 is built from 15 residues. Here the CDR3 reads CASRAFPGMGYEQYF. The CDR3 DNA follows: TGTGCCAGCAGAGCATTCCCAGGGATGGGCTACGAGCAGTACTTC.

This chain links TRBV12-3 or TRBV12-4 with TRBJ2-3; no reliable D call. Deletions cut 0 bases from V and 4 bases from J, with 11 bases between. The CDR3 covers 15 residues. In nucleotides, the CDR3 is TGTGCCAGCAGTTTAGCAGTTCTAGTCTCAGATACGCAGTATTTT. Translated: CASSLAVLVSDTQYF.

The chain is built from TRBV13 and TRBJ2-3, with 7 bases lining up with TRBD1. This CDR3 region has 14 residues. V dropped 6 bases and J dropped 4; count of bases not matched to a gene: 7. The germline CDR1 and CDR2 sequences are PRHDT and FYEKMQ (reference sequence). For the CDR3, the DNA is TGTGCCAGCAGACGAACAGGGGATCCAGATACGCAGTATTTT. It encodes CASRRTGDPDTQYF.

This chain connects TRBV3-1 to TRBJ1-2; 8 positions match TRBD1. The CDR3 consists of 15 residues. V lost 4 bases, J lost 2 bases, and 6 bases stayed unmatched. Looked up from germline, CDR1 is LGHDT and CDR2 is YNNKEL (reference sequence). CDR3 amino acids: CASSPLRTGNYGYTF. Here the CDR3 DNA reads TGTGCCAGCAGCCCACTTAGGACAGGGAACTATGGCTACACCTTC.

J is TRBJ2-4 and V is TRBV27, with 9 nucleotides matching TRBD2. This CDR3 has 14 residues. Trimming removed 8 bases from V and 6 bases from J; junction bases left unmatched: 8. CDR1 is MNHEY, CDR2 SMNVEV, per germline (reference sequence). CDR3 in DNA: TGTGCCAGCCGCCCTGGACTAGCGATAAACATTCAGTACTTC. Translation: CASRPGLAINIQYF.

CDR3 sequence: CASSSTSYSYNEQFF. The CDR3 coding sequence is TGTGCCAGCAGCTCCACATCATACTCCTACAATGAGCAGTTCTTC. The chain has TRBV7-9 and TRBJ2-1; D call uncertain. Per the germline V gene, CDR1 is SEHNR and CDR2 is FQNEAQ (reference sequence). V was clipped by 4 bases and J by 0 bases, with 10 bases between them. The CDR3 is 15 residues long.

The chain employs TRBV15 and TRBJ1-1; D unresolved. Germline loops: CDR1 LNHNV, CDR2 YYDKDF (reference sequence). V was clipped by 6 bases and J by 5 bases, with 7 bases between them. The CDR3 runs to 11 residues. The CDR3 DNA reads as TGTGCCACCAGACCGGAAACTGAAGCTTTCTTT. It translates to CATRPETEAFF.

The gene calls are TRBV4-3 and TRBJ2-5, with 7 bases aligning to TRBD2. The CDR3 runs 17 residues. With 1 base clipped from V and 7 bases from J, the junction kept 15 bases outside the gene matches. Germline CDR1 is LGHNA and CDR2 is YSLEER. The CDR3 reads CASSQVKRREIGGTQYF. CDR3 DNA: TGCGCCAGCAGCCAAGTGAAGCGGCGGGAGATCGGGGGGACCCAGTACTTC.

This chain links TRBV12-3 or TRBV12-4 with TRBJ2-2; 8 bases map to TRBD2. CDR3 length: 16 residues. V lost 6 bases and J lost 4; bases outside the gene matches: 10. The CDR3, as DNA: TGTGCCAGCAGCCCGGGACTAGTCCACCGCACCGGGGAGCTGTTTTTT. It encodes CASSPGLVHRTGELFF.

This clonotype was detected only once. The chain joins TRBV19 to TRBJ2-7, with 10 bases lining up with TRBD2. Per the germline V gene, CDR1 is LNHDA and CDR2 is SQIVND (reference sequence). Losses at the gene ends were 6 bases for V and 4 bases for J; bases not matched to a gene: 9. CDR3 length: 15 amino acids. CDR3 residues: CASSWGASGRYEQYF. CDR3 sequence (DNA): TGTGCCAGTAGCTGGGGGGCTAGCGGGAGATACGAGCAGTACTTC.